The subject of this entry is one T cell receptor beta chain. CDR3 length: 12 residues. Germline V lookup: CDR1 MDHEN, CDR2 SYDVKM. J was trimmed by 5 bases and V by 5 bases; bases with no gene match: 0. This sample was included in a study of technical replicates of blood from a handful of donors. Method: immunoSEQ multiplex PCR; TCRdb's copy keeps in-frame clones and lacks some. The table has about 83,000 clones, 96% seen once. Sequencing was carried out using T cells isolated from PBMCs. The origin of this receptor is a human donor in good health. This chain connects TRBV28 to TRBJ1-5, with TRBD1 matching over 7 bases. The CDR3 nucleotides are TGTGCCAGCAGTCAGGGGGATCAGCCCCAGCATTTT. It is translated as CASSQGDQPQHF.